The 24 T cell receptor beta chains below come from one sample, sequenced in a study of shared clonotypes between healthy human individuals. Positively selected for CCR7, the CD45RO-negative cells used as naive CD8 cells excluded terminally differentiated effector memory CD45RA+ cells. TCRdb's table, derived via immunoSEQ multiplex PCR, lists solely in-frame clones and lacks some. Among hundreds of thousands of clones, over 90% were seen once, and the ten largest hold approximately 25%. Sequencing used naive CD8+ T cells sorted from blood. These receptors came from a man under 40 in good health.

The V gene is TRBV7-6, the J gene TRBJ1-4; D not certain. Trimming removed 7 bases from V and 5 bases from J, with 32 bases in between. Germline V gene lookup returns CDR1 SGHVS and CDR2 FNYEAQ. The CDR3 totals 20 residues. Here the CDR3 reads CASTTHRVGKAQMGNEKLFF. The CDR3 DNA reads TGTGCCAGCACCACACACCGGGTGGGAAAGGCCCAAATGGGAAATGAAAAACTGTTTTTT.

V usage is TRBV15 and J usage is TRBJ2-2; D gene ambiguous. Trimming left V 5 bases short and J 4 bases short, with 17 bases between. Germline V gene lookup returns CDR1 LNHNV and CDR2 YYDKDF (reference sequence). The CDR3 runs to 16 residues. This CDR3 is CATSPINERGTGELFF. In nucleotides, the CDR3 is TGTGCCACCAGCCCTATAAATGAGCGTGGCACCGGGGAGCTGTTTTTT. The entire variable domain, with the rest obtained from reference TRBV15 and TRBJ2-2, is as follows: DAMVIQNPRYQVTQFGKPVTLSCSQTLNHNVMYWYQQKSSQAPKLLFHYYDKDFNNEADTPDNFQSRRPNTSFCFLDIRSPGLGDTAMYLCATSPINERGTGELFFGEGSRLTVL.

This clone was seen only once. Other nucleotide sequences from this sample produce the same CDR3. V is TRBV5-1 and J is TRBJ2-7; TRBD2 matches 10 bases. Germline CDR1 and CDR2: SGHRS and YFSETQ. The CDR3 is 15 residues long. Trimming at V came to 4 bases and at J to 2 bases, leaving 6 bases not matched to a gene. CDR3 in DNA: TGCGCCAGCAGCCCAATAGCGGGAGGACCCTACGAGCAGTACTTC. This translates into CASSPIAGGPYEQYF.

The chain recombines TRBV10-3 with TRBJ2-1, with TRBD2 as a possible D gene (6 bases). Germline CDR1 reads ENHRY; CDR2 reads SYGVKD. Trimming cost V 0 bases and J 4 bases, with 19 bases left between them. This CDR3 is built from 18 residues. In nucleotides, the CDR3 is TGTGCCATCAGTGAGTCGAGTACGGGGGAGGTTCCATACAATGAGCAGTTCTTC. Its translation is CAISESSTGEVPYNEQFF.

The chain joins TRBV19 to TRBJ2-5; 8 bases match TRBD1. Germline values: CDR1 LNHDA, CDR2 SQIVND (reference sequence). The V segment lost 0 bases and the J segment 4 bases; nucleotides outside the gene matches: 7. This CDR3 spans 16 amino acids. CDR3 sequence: CASSIDQGAKLETQYF. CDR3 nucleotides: TGTGCCAGTAGTATAGATCAGGGGGCTAAGTTAGAGACCCAGTACTTC.

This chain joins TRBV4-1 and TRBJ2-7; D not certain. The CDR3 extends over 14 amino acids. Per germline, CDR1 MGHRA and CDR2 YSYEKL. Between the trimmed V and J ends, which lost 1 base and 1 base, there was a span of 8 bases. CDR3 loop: CASSQVIGSYEQYF. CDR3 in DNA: TGCGCCAGCAGCCAAGTTATAGGGTCCTACGAGCAGTACTTC.

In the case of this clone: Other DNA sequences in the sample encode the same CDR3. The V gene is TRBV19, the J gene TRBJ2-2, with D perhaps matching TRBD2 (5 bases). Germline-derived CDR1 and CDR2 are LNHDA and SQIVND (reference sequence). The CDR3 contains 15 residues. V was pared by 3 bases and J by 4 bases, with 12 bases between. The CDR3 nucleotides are TGTGCCAGTAGTATTCTCGCGGGCGGCACCGGGGAGCTGTTTTTT. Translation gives CASSILAGGTGELFF.

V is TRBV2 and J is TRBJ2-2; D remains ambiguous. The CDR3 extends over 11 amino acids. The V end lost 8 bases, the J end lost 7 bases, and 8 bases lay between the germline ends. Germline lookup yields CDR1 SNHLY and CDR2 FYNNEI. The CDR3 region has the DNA TGTGCCAGCTGGTATGGCGGGGAGCTGTTTTTT. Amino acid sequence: CASWYGGELFF. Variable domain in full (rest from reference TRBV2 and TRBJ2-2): EPEVTQTPSHQVTQMGQEVILRCVPISNHLYFYWYRQILGQKVEFLVSFYNNEISEKSEIFDDQFSVERPDGSNFTLKIRSTKLEDSAMYFCASWYGGELFFGEGSRLTVL.

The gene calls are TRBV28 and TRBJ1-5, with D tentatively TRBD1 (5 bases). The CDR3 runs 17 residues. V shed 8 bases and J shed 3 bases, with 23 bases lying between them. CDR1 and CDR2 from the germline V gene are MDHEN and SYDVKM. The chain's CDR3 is CASHPGRVGVVNQPQHF. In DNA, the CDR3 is TGTGCCAGCCACCCAGGGAGGGTCGGGGTTGTCAATCAGCCCCAGCATTTT.

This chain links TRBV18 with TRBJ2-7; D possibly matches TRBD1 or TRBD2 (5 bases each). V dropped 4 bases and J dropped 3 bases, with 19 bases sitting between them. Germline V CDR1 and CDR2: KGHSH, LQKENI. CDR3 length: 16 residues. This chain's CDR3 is CASSLSDTGGYYEQYF. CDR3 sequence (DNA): TGTGCCAGCTCACTCTCGGATACTGGGGGTTACTACGAGCAGTACTTC. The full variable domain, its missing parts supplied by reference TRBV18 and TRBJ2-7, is NAGVMQNPRHLVRRRGQEARLRCSPMKGHSHVYWYRQLPEEGLKFMVYLQKENIIDESGMPKERFSAEFPKEGPSILRIQQVVRGDSAAYFCASSLSDTGGYYEQYFGPGTRLTVT.

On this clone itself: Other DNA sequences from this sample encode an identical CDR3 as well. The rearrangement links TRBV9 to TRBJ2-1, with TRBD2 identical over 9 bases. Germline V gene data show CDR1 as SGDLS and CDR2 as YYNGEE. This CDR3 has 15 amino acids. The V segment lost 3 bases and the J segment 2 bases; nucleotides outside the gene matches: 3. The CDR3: CASSASGTTYNEQFF. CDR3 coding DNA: TGTGCCAGCAGCGCTAGCGGGACCACCTACAATGAGCAGTTCTTC.

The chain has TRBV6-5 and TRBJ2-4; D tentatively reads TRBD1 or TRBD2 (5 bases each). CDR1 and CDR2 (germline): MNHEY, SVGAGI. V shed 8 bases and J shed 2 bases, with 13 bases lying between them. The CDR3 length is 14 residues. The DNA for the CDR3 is TGTGCCAGCGAGGGGAGCGTGTCCAAAAACATTCAGTACTTC. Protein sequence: CASEGSVSKNIQYF.

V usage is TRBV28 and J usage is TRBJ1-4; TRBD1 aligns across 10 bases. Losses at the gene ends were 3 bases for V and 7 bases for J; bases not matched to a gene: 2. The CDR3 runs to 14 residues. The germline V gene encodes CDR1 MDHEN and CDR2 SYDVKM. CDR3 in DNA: TGTGCCAGCAGTTTCCGGACAGGGGGTGAAAAACTGTTTTTT. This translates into CASSFRTGGEKLFF.

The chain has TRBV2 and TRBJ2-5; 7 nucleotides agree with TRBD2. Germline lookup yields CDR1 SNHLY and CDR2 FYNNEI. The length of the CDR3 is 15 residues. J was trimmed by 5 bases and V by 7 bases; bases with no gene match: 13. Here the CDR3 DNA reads TGTGCCAGCATCCGGGGACCCGCCGGGGGGGAGACCCAGTACTTC. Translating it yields CASIRGPAGGETQYF.

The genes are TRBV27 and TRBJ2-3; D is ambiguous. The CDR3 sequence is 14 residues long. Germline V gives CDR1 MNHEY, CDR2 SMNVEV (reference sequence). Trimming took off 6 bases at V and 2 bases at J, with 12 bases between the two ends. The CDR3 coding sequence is TGTGCCAGCAGCAGAAAATACCTCACAGATACGCAGTATTTT. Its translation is CASSRKYLTDTQYF.

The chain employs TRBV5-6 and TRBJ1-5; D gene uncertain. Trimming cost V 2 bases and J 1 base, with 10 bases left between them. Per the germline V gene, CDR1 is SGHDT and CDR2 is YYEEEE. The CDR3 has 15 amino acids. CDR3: CASSFGGFSNQPQHF. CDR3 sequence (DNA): TGTGCCAGCAGCTTCGGAGGGTTCAGCAATCAGCCCCAGCATTTT.

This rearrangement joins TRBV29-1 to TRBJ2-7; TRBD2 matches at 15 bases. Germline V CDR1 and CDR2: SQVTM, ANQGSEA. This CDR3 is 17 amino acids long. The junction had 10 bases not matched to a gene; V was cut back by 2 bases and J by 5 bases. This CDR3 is CSVEKGLAGGFVNEQYF. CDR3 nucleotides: TGCAGCGTTGAAAAAGGACTAGCGGGAGGGTTCGTGAACGAGCAGTACTTC.

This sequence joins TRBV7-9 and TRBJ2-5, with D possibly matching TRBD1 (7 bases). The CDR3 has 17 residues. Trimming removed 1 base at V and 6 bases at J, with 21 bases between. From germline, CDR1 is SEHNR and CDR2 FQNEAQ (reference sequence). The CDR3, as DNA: TGTGCCAGCAGCTTAGTACCAGGGGGGAGTTGGAAGAAGACCCAGTACTTC. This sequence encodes CASSLVPGGSWKKTQYF.

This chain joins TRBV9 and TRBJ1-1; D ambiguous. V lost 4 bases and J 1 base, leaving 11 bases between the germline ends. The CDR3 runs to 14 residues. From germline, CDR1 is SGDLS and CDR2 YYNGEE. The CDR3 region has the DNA TGTGCCAGCAGCCCTGCTGGTGGGAACACTGAAGCTTTCTTT. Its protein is CASSPAGGNTEAFF.

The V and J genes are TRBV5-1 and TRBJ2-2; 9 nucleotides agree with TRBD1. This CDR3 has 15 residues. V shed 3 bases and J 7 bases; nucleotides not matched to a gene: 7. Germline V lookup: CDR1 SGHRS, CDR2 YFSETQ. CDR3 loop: CASSSWTGEGGELFF. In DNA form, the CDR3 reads TGCGCCAGCAGCTCGTGGACAGGGGAAGGCGGGGAGCTGTTTTTT.

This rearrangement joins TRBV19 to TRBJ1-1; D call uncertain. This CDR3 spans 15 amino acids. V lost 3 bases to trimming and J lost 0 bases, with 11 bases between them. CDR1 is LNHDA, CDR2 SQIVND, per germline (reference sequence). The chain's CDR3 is CASSIPRQMNTEAFF. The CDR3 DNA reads TGTGCCAGTAGTATCCCAAGGCAAATGAACACTGAAGCTTTCTTT.

DNA for the CDR3: TGTGCCAGCAGCCCAGGGAAGTTCTATGGCTACACCTTC. It specifies CASSPGKFYGYTF. The rearrangement joins TRBV9 to TRBJ1-2; D perhaps matches TRBD1 (5 bases). Germline values: CDR1 SGDLS, CDR2 YYNGEE. Trimming removed 4 bases from V and 4 bases from J, with 11 bases in between. This CDR3 region has 13 residues. Combining the CDR3 with reference TRBV9 and TRBJ1-2 gives the whole variable domain DSGVTQTPKHLITATGQRVTLRCSPRSGDLSVYWYQQSLDQGLQFLIQYYNGEERAKGNILERFSAQQFPDLHSELNLSSLELGDSALYFCASSPGKFYGYTFGSGTRLTVV.

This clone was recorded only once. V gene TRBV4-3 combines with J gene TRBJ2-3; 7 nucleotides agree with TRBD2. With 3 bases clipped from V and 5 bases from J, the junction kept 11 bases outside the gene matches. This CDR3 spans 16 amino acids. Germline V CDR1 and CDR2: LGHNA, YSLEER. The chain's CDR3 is CASSQGRETLGDTQYF. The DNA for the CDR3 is TGCGCCAGCAGCCAGGGGCGGGAGACGTTGGGAGATACGCAGTATTTT.

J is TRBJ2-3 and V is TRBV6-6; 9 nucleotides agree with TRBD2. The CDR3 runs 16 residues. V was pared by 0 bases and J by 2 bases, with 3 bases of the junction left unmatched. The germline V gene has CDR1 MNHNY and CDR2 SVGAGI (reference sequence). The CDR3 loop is CASSYSLAGVTDTQYF. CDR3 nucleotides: TGTGCCAGCAGTTACTCCTTAGCGGGAGTCACAGATACGCAGTATTTT.